The sequence of this T cell receptor beta chain was determined in a study of read filtering for tumor transcriptome and immune sequencing. For the study at large: The cohort had roughly 17 men and 14 to 15 women aged about 45 to 90, mean about 67 years. R-ISS stage counts were about 8 for I, roughly 16 for II, about seven for III. Transcriptome libraries were built from DNase-treated RNA.

Germline V gives CDR1 MNHEY, CDR2 SMNVEV (reference sequence). The ends lost 7 bases at V and 3 bases at J; junction bases unmatched: 6. The CDR3 spans 14 residues. Study conclusions and caveats: The CD138-negative fraction was mixed bone marrow immune cells, not pure T cells.

From approximately 400 ng of RNA, a library with molecular barcoded alpha/delta and beta/gamma adaptors was made. In TCRdb, the reads were re-called with MiXCR into one record per CDR3 protein. The sample consists of about 54,000 distinct CDR3 sequences, 10% to 15% of them appearing once. This clonotype has ten or more counts. No antigen is known for it. Sequencing input: a population of CD138-negative cells sorted from bone marrow. The sequence came from a donor at least 40 years old with multiple myeloma. The chain combines TRBV27 with TRBJ1-2; 9 bases are a match to TRBD1. The CDR3 nucleotides read TGTGCCAGCAAGGGGAGGACAGGGGACTATGGCTACACCTTC. Its translation: CASKGRTGDYGYTF.